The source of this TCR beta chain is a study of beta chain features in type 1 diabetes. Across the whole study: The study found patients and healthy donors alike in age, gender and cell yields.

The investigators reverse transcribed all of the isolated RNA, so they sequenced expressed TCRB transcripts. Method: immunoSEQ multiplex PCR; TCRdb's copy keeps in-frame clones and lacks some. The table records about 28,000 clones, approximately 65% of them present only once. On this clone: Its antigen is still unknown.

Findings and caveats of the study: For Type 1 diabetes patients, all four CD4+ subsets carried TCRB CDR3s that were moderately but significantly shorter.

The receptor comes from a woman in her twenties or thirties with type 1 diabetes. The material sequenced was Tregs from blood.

This CDR3 is CASSLGSSGVDTQYF. As DNA, the CDR3 is TGTGCCAGCAGCTTGGGATCTAGCGGGGTAGATACGCAGTATTTT. This rearrangement joins TRBV5-4 to TRBJ2-3, with 9 bases lining up with TRBD2. Germline CDR1 reads SGHNT; CDR2 reads YYREEE (reference sequence). V trimming: 0 bases; J trimming: 5 bases; junction bases outside the gene matches: 4. The length of the CDR3 is 15 residues.